This passage covers 8 T cell receptor beta chains from one sample sequenced in a study of cytomegalovirus exposure and HLA in healthy donors. Here immunoSEQ multiplex PCR was the method, and the copy in TCRdb shows in-frame clones only, minus some. The data show around 110,000 clones, approximately 90% seen once. The sequenced sample was PBMCs. The receptors stem from a woman between 18 and 29 years old in good health and CMV-seropositive.

Concerning this clone itself: Distinct nucleotide sequences in the sample also encode this CDR3. The CDR3 DNA reads as TGTGCCAGCAGTGAAGGGCAGGGGAACTATGGCTACACCTTC. Its translation: CASSEGQGNYGYTF. V is TRBV25-1 and J is TRBJ1-2; D is possibly TRBD1 (6 bases). CDR1 is MGHDK and CDR2 is SYGVNS in the germline V gene. The CDR3 length is 14 residues. V gave up 2 bases and J gave up 2 bases, with 9 bases separating them.

The V call is TRBV7-9, the J call TRBJ2-5; maybe TRBD2 (6 bases). V dropped 3 bases and J dropped 5 bases, with 13 bases sitting between them. Germline values: CDR1 SEHNR, CDR2 FQNEAQ (reference sequence). The CDR3 runs 14 residues. The chain's CDR3 is CASSLVSAGETQYF. DNA for the CDR3: TGTGCCAGCAGCTTGGTCTCGGCGGGGGAGACCCAGTACTTC.

The table lists this clone with a count of one. V is TRBV7-6 and J is TRBJ2-7; 7 bases map to TRBD1. The germline V gene has CDR1 SGHVS and CDR2 FNYEAQ. V shed 0 bases and J 5 bases; nucleotides not matched to a gene: 7. The CDR3 has 15 residues. The CDR3 reads CASSLAPGGSDEQYF. The CDR3 DNA is TGTGCCAGCAGCTTAGCCCCAGGGGGTTCCGACGAGCAGTACTTC.

The chain uses TRBV14 and TRBJ2-1, with 7 positions matching TRBD2. J was trimmed by 16 bases and V by 1 base; bases with no gene match: 7. The CDR3 runs to 12 residues. Germline CDR1 reads SGHDN; CDR2 reads FVKESK. The CDR3 region is CASSQGGEGLFF. CDR3 bases: TGTGCCAGCAGCCAAGGAGGGGAGGGACTTTTCTTC.

The chain recombines TRBV15 with TRBJ2-3; 9 bases line up with TRBD1. Germline V gives CDR1 LNHNV, CDR2 YYDKDF (reference sequence). Trimming removed 4 bases from V and 1 base from J; junction bases left unmatched: 6. The CDR3 is 16 amino acids. The CDR3 DNA reads as TGTGCCACCAGCATGGACAGGGGAGGAGGCACAGATACGCAGTATTTT. Its protein product is CATSMDRGGGTDTQYF.

The chain is built from TRBV29-1 and TRBJ1-2; D perhaps matches TRBD1 (5 bases). Germline V lookup: CDR1 SQVTM, CDR2 ANQGSEA. This CDR3 comprises 13 residues. V was shortened by 3 bases and J by 7 bases, with 15 bases between the two germline ends. CDR3 protein: CSVEGRVGSGYTF. CDR3 coding DNA: TGCAGCGTTGAGGGCAGGGTAGGAAGTGGCTACACCTTC.

The chain combines TRBV5-4 with TRBJ1-1; TRBD1 agrees at 7 bases. Unmatched junction bases numbered 10, after V lost 5 bases and J lost 0 bases. CDR1 SGHNT and CDR2 YYREEE come from the germline V gene (reference sequence). The CDR3 extends over 16 amino acids. CDR3 coding DNA: TGTGCCAGCAGTTCCGGACAGGCGTTTATGAACACTGAAGCTTTCTTT. This gives the protein CASSSGQAFMNTEAFF.

This chain connects TRBV12-5 to TRBJ2-1; 7 positions agree with TRBD2. CDR3 size: 13 residues. Germline V gene data show CDR1 as LGHNT and CDR2 as FRNRAP. Trimming removed 6 bases from V and 7 bases from J; junction bases left unmatched: 6. This CDR3 is CASGLGGKNEQFF. In DNA, the CDR3 is TGTGCTAGTGGCCTCGGGGGGAAAAATGAGCAGTTCTTC.